This T cell receptor beta chain was identified in a study of cytomegalovirus exposure and HLA in healthy donors. The study's findings and limits: Cytomegalovirus-associated status was assigned to about 150 TCR beta chains. Despite most TCR sequences being rare, some public TCRs occurred in many donors. Reports showed the classifier diagnosing cytomegalovirus status with high specificity and sensitivity.

The assay was immunoSEQ multiplex PCR, and TCRdb's table has in-frame clones only and misses some. The sample has some 140,000 clones, about 90% seen once. In regard to this clone: Its antigen is undetermined.

This receptor was identified in a young man in good health and CMV-seronegative. The sequencing input was PBMCs.

CDR3 nucleotide sequence: TGTGCTAGTGGTTTGGTACATGAGGGGGCCTACGAGCAGTACTTC. It translates to CASGLVHEGAYEQYF. The chain couples TRBV12-5 to TRBJ2-7, with a possible D match to TRBD1 (6 bases). From germline, CDR1 is LGHNT and CDR2 FRNRAP. Deletions cut 0 bases from V and 2 bases from J, with 11 bases between. The CDR3 runs to 15 residues.